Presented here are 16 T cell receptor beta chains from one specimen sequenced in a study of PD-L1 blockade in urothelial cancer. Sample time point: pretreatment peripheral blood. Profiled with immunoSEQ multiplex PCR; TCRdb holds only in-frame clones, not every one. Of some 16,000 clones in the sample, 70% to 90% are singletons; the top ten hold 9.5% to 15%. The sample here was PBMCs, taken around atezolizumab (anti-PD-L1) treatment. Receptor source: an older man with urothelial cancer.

CDR3 DNA: TGTGCCAGCCGCGGAGGGGGGGGCGAAAAACTGTTTTTT. Its protein product is CASRGGGGEKLFF. The V and J genes are TRBV6-5 and TRBJ1-4; the D gene is possibly TRBD1 (6 bases). The CDR3 consists of 13 residues. Germline V gene data show CDR1 as MNHEY and CDR2 as SVGAGI. V gave up 8 bases and J gave up 8 bases, with 15 bases separating them.

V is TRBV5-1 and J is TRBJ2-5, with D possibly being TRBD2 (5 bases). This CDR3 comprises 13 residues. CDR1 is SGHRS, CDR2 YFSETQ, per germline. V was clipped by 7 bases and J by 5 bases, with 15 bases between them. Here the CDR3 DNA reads TGCGCCAGCGAGGTGAGACCGGGGGAGACCCAGTACTTC. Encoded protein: CASEVRPGETQYF.

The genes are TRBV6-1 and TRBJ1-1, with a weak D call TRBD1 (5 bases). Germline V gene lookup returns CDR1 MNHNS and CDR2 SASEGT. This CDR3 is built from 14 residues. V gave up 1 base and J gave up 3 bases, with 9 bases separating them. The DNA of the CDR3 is TGTGCCAGCAGTGAAGATCGGGGGGACACTGAAGCTTTCTTT. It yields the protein CASSEDRGDTEAFF.

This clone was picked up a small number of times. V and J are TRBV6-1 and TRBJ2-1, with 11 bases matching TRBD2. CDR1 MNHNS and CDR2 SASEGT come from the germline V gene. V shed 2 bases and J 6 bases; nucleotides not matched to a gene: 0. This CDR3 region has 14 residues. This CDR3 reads CASSELAGGNEQFF. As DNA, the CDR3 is TGTGCCAGCAGTGAACTAGCGGGGGGCAATGAGCAGTTCTTC.

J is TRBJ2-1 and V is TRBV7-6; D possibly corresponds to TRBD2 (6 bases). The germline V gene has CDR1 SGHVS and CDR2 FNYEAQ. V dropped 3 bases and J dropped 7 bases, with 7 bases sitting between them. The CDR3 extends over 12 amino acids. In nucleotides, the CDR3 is TGTGCCAGCAGCTTCGCGGGGAATGAGCAGTTCTTC. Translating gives CASSFAGNEQFF.

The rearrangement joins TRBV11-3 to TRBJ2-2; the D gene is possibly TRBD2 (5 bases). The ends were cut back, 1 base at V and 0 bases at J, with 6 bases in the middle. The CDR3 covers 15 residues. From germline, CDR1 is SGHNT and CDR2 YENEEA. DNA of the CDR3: TGTGCCAGCAGCTTAGGAGGGCCGAACACCGGGGAGCTGTTTTTT. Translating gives CASSLGGPNTGELFF.

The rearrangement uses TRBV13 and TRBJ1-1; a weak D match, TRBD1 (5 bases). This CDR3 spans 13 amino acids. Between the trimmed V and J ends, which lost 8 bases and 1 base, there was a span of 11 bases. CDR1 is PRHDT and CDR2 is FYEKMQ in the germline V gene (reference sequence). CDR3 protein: CASGVRENTEAFF. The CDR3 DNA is TGTGCCAGCGGAGTCAGGGAGAACACTGAAGCTTTCTTT.

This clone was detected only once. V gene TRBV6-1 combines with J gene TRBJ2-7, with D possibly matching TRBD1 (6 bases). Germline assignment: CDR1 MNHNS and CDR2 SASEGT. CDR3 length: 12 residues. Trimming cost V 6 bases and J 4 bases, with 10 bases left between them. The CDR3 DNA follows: TGTGCCAGCAGCCTGGACAGATACGAGCAGTACTTC. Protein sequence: CASSLDRYEQYF.

In DNA form, the CDR3 reads TGCGCCAGCAGCCAAGCCTCCACAGGGAGCTACGAGCAGTACTTC. Translating gives CASSQASTGSYEQYF. The chain recombines TRBV4-1 with TRBJ2-7; D is perhaps TRBD1 (6 bases). V was shortened by 1 base and J by 3 bases, with 13 bases between the two germline ends. The CDR3 contains 15 residues. CDR1 is MGHRA, CDR2 YSYEKL, per germline.

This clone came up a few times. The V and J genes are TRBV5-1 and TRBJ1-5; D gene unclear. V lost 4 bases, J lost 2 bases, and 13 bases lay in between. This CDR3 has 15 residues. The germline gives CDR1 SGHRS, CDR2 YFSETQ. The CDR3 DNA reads TGCGCCAGCAGCCCCGACGGGATGGGCAATCAGCCCCAGCATTTT. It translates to CASSPDGMGNQPQHF.

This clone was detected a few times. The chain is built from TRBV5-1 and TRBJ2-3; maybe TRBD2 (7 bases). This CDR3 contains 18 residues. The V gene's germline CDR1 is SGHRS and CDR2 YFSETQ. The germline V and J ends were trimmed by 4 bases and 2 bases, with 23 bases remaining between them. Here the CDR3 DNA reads TGCGCCAGCAGCCTGGGGGCTAGCGGAGAATACCTCACAGATACGCAGTATTTT. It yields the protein CASSLGASGEYLTDTQYF.

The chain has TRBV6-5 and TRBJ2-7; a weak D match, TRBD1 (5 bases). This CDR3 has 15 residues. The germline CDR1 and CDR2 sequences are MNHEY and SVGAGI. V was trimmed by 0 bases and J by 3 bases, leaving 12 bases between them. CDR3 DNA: TGTGCCAGCAGTTACTCTTACCGACAGCACTACGAGCAGTACTTC. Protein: CASSYSYRQHYEQYF.

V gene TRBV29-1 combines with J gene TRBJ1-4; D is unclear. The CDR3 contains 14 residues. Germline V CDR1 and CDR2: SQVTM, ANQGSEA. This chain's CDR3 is CRHDCRRSNEKLFF. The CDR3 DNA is TGCAGACACGATTGCAGGAGGTCTAATGAAAAACTGTTTTTT.

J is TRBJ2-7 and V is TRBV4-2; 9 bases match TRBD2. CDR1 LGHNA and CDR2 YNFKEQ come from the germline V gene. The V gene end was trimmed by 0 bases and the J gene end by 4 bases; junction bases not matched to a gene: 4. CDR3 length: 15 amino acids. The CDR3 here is CASSQESGGFYEQYF. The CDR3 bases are TGTGCCAGCAGCCAAGAAAGCGGGGGGTTTTACGAGCAGTACTTC.

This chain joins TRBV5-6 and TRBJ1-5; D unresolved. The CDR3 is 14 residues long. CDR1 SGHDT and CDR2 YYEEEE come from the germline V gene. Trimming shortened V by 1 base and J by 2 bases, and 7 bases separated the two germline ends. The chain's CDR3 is CASSLLAGNQPQHF. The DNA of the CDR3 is TGTGCCAGCAGCTTGTTGGCAGGCAATCAGCCCCAGCATTTT.

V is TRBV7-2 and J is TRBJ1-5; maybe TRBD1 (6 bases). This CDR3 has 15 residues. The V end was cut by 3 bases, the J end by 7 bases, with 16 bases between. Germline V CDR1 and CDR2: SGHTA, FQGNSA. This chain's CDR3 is CASSFGYRAGQPQHF. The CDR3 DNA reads TGTGCCAGCAGCTTCGGATACAGGGCAGGGCAGCCCCAGCATTTT.